This T cell receptor (beta chain) was identified during a study of T-cell memory formation after mild COVID-19. Study background: TCR clusters mostly belonged to single donors. General study points: Shrinking CD4+ clones were chiefly CM and EM; CD8+ ones were chiefly EMRA. The study found balanced CD4/CD8 in clones contracting day 15 to 85 and a CD4+ lean in later expanders.

About this clonotype itself: Its specificity is not known.

From 5'RACE with constant-segment primers came TCR alpha and TCR beta cDNA libraries that carried sample barcodes and UMIs. One entry per CDR3 protein, called by TCRdb with MiXCR from the 5' RACE reads. The sample has around 500,000 distinct CDR3 sequences; roughly 18% are singletons. The V end was cut by 3 bases, the J end by 1 base, with 13 bases between. The CDR3 spans 15 residues. Germline V gene sequence: CDR1 SGHDT, CDR2 YYEEEE. V is TRBV5-6 and J is TRBJ1-2, with unresolved D. The sequence came from an adult woman who had mild COVID-19 (a few samples of this study predate the infection). Cell type and time point are not known. The sequencing input was PBMCs or a T cell subset sorted from them (not recorded which). The CDR3 DNA reads TGTGCCAGCAGCTCTCCGGGAGAAATTAACTATGGCTACACCTTC. This encodes CASSSPGEINYGYTF.